The source of this T cell receptor beta chain is a study of blood T cell repertoires in COVID-19. On the study more broadly: From the United States, Italy and Spain came samples of acute and convalescent COVID-19. T cells, B-cell-depleted T cells, or PBMCs supplied cDNA or gDNA.

CDR1 MDHEN and CDR2 SYDVKM come from the germline V gene. V gave up 10 bases and J gave up 5 bases, with 11 bases separating them. The CDR3 has 12 amino acids. Source study methods: Estimated nucleated cell counts came from reference gene primer amplification. The table came from immunoSEQ multiplex PCR; TCRdb's copy has only in-frame clones and leaves some out. That table gives V, J and clone size, and the DNA gave D and trimming. The sample records around 270,000 clones, roughly 90% being singletons. This chain joins TRBV28 and TRBJ1-4; D ambiguous. Material: peripheral blood. The source of this sequence is a man aged 30-40 years with acute or convalescent COVID-19. CDR3 sequence reads: CAIRGYNEKLFF. CDR3 DNA: TGTGCCATTCGGGGTTACAATGAAAAACTGTTTTTT.